What follows are 30 T cell receptor beta chains derived from one specimen sequenced in a study of CXCR3-negative and CXCR3-positive naive CD8 T cells. It was by 5' RACE with UMI labels that the TRB cDNA libraries were prepared. TCRdb reanalyzed the 5' RACE reads and collapses them to one entry per CDR3 protein, without DNA. This table holds 100,000 to 150,000 distinct CDR3 sequences. The specimen was naive CXCR3- CD8+ T cells from blood. Sample subset: CD45RO-CCR7+CD27+CD95- naive CD8+ T cells lacking CXCR3 (TNR3-). These TCRs come from a human donor in good health. Some clones in this sample may be carry-over from other donors' samples.

The chain is built from TRBV28 and TRBJ2-7; checking the TCRdb D call of TRBD1 is not possible without DNA. The CDR3 contains 15 residues. Germline CDR1 is MDHEN and CDR2 is SYDVKM. CDR3 residues: CASSWTGQASYEQYF.

V usage is TRBV5-1 and J usage is TRBJ2-1. CDR1 is SGHRS and CDR2 is YFSETQ in the germline V gene. The length of the CDR3 is 13 residues. Here the CDR3 reads CASSLDRDNEQFF.

The rearrangement links TRBV28 to TRBJ2-5; TCRdb's D call, TRBD1, is unchecked because there is no DNA. Per germline, CDR1 MDHEN and CDR2 SYDVKM. The CDR3 length is 16 residues. The CDR3 loop is CASSFMGTGDQETQYF.

The chain has TRBV12-3 or TRBV12-4 and TRBJ2-5; the TCRdb call, TRBD1, lacks DNA for checking. The CDR3 contains 14 residues. CDR3 protein: CASSYGGPGETQYF.

V and J are TRBV9 and TRBJ2-1; TCRdb indicates TRBD2, and absent DNA this call remains unverified. Germline V gene sequence: CDR1 SGDLS, CDR2 YYNGEE. CDR3 size: 13 residues. The CDR3 sequence: CASSVGGHNEQFF.

The genes are TRBV20-1 and TRBJ1-3. This CDR3 comprises 14 residues. Germline CDR1 DFQATT, CDR2 SNEGSKA (reference sequence). The CDR3 protein is CSARELSSGNTIYF.

The rearrangement uses TRBV4-1 and TRBJ2-7; TCRdb designates TRBD2, a call that cannot be tested without DNA. Per the germline V gene, CDR1 is MGHRA and CDR2 is YSYEKL. The CDR3 runs to 16 residues. CDR3 region: CASSQGGTSGRNEQYF.

This chain connects TRBV7-9 to TRBJ2-7. The CDR3 sequence is 14 residues long. The V gene's germline CDR1 is SEHNR and CDR2 FQNEAQ (reference sequence). This CDR3 reads CASSLGPASYEQYF.

The rearrangement links TRBV29-1 to TRBJ2-1; TCRdb designates TRBD2, a call that cannot be tested without DNA. CDR3 length equals 16 residues. Germline CDR1 SQVTM, CDR2 ANQGSEA. CDR3 protein: CSVESGGRFSYNEQFF.

The rearrangement links TRBV7-2 to TRBJ2-6. Germline V CDR1 and CDR2: SGHTA, FQGNSA. The CDR3 runs 16 residues. The CDR3 here is CASSITEISGANVLTF.

The chain has TRBV28 and TRBJ2-1. CDR3 length: 15 residues. The V gene's germline CDR1 is MDHEN and CDR2 SYDVKM. The CDR3 reads CASSLARPSYNEQFF.

This chain joins TRBV28 and TRBJ2-5; TCRdb proposes TRBD1, but this gene call is untestable without DNA. Germline lookup yields CDR1 MDHEN and CDR2 SYDVKM. The CDR3 is 14 amino acids. CDR3 region: CASSFDRGQETQYF.

This chain connects TRBV7-6 to TRBJ2-5; TCRdb picks TRBD1, but there is no DNA to check that call. CDR1 and CDR2 from the germline V gene are SGHVS and FNYEAQ. This CDR3 is built from 14 residues. The CDR3 sequence is CASSLAGGEETQYF.

The chain has TRBV7-2 and TRBJ2-7; as DNA is missing, the TRBD1 call by TCRdb cannot be tested. Germline V lookup: CDR1 SGHTA, CDR2 FQGNSA. The CDR3 contains 17 residues. The CDR3 protein is CASSFERFAGGRYEQYF. Full variable domain (outside the CDR3, taken from reference TRBV7-2 and TRBJ2-7): GAGVSQSPSNKVTEKGKDVELRCDPISGHTALYWYRQSLGQGLEFLIYFQGNSAPDKSGLPSDRFSAERTGGSVSTLTIQRTQQEDSAVYLCASSFERFAGGRYEQYFGPGTRLTVT.

The chain recombines TRBV3-1 with TRBJ1-3. The CDR3 has 14 residues. Germline V gene data show CDR1 as LGHDT and CDR2 as YNNKEL (reference sequence). The CDR3: CASSQRLGGLTKYF.

The CDR3 loop is CASSLFEGQNYGYTF. The rearrangement joins TRBV28 to TRBJ1-2; without DNA, the TCRdb call of TRBD1 cannot be checked. The CDR3 is 15 residues long. Germline V gene sequence: CDR1 MDHEN, CDR2 SYDVKM.

The V call is TRBV6-4, the J call TRBJ2-1; lacking DNA, the TRBD2 call made by TCRdb goes unchecked. This CDR3 comprises 20 residues. Germline CDR1 reads MRHNA; CDR2 reads SNTAGT. CDR3 sequence: CASSPRGSGRVTSSYNEQFF.

The V call is TRBV10-3, the J call TRBJ2-5; with no DNA, the TCRdb D assignment of TRBD1 cannot be verified. Germline V CDR1 and CDR2: ENHRY, SYGVKD. This CDR3 contains 13 residues. The CDR3 sequence: CAISELTAETQYF.

The genes are TRBV19 and TRBJ2-1; TCRdb calls TRBD2, which cannot be checked without DNA. CDR1 is LNHDA, CDR2 SQIVND, per germline (reference sequence). This CDR3 comprises 14 residues. The CDR3 reads CASCTGTRYNEQFF.

The chain couples TRBV12-3 or TRBV12-4 to TRBJ2-1; TCRdb calls TRBD1, which cannot be checked without DNA. The CDR3 is made up of 16 amino acids. The CDR3 is CASSSPPDRGLNEQFF.

The rearrangement uses TRBV10-3 and TRBJ2-1. The CDR3 is made up of 12 amino acids. Germline V CDR1 and CDR2: ENHRY, SYGVKD. The CDR3 loop reads CAISGRDNEQFF.

The CDR3 loop reads CASSFPEIQDEQFF. The chain recombines TRBV5-1 with TRBJ2-1; the TRBD1 assignment by TCRdb is unverifiable without DNA. Germline CDR1 reads SGHRS; CDR2 reads YFSETQ. This CDR3 spans 14 amino acids.

The chain uses TRBV28 and TRBJ2-2; TCRdb's D call of TRBD2 is untestable without DNA. CDR3 length: 16 amino acids. From germline, CDR1 is MDHEN and CDR2 SYDVKM. CDR3 loop: CASRPYSGGITGELFF.

CDR3 residues: CASSLPLGPSHEQFF. The rearrangement uses TRBV12-3 or TRBV12-4 and TRBJ2-1; TCRdb gives TRBD1 as the D gene, but with no DNA this cannot be confirmed. The CDR3 spans 15 residues.

The J gene is TRBJ1-2, the V gene TRBV28. The CDR3 consists of 13 residues. The germline gives CDR1 MDHEN, CDR2 SYDVKM. CDR3 region: CASSWKRAWGYTF.

The rearrangement links TRBV5-1 to TRBJ2-7. The CDR3 has 16 amino acids. Looked up from germline, CDR1 is SGHRS and CDR2 is YFSETQ. The CDR3 region is CASSLATGLAGYEQYF. Variable domain in full (rest from reference TRBV5-1 and TRBJ2-7): KAGVTQTPRYLIKTRGQQVTLSCSPISGHRSVSWYQQTPGQGLQFLFEYFSETQRNKGNFPGRFSGRQFSNSRSEMNVSTLELGDSALYLCASSLATGLAGYEQYFGPGTRLTVT.

V and J are TRBV15 and TRBJ2-2; TCRdb reports TRBD1, a call that lacks DNA to check it against. CDR3 size: 16 residues. Germline CDR1 is LNHNV and CDR2 is YYDKDF (reference sequence). The CDR3 spells CATSTARQGATGELFF.

The chain joins TRBV29-1 to TRBJ2-1; checking the TCRdb D call of TRBD2 is not possible without DNA. The CDR3 loop spans 13 amino acids. Germline V gene data show CDR1 as SQVTM and CDR2 as ANQGSEA. The CDR3 region is CSVNLAGGHEQFF.

V usage is TRBV6-2 or TRBV6-3 and J usage is TRBJ2-1; the TCRdb D gene call, TRBD1, has no DNA to confirm it. The CDR3 has 14 residues. Germline-derived CDR1 and CDR2 are MNHEY and SVGEGT. The CDR3 is CASSYSQGYNEQFF.

The chain links TRBV25-1 to TRBJ1-2; TCRdb gives TRBD1 as the D gene, but with no DNA this cannot be confirmed. CDR1 MGHDK and CDR2 SYGVNS come from the germline V gene. The length of the CDR3 is 14 residues. CDR3 in amino acids: CASTDGTGMSGYTF.